The subject of this entry is one T cell receptor beta chain. Survey level was the resolution at which the v3.0 immunoSEQ assay ran. Repertoires were generated with immunoSEQ multiplex PCR, while TCRdb's copy carries only in-frame clones and drops some. The repertoire holds about 24,000 clones, with 87% as singletons. This specimen belongs to a study of long-term antiretroviral therapy in people with HIV. V gave up 3 bases and J gave up 5 bases, with 17 bases separating them. Germline V gives CDR1 SGDLS, CDR2 YYNGEE. The CDR3 contains 16 residues. The starting material was unsorted PBMCs, obtained 1.8 years before starting antiretroviral therapy. The rearrangement links TRBV9 to TRBJ1-4, with D possibly TRBD1 on 6 matching bases. This sequence was found in a man aged 50 to 59 with HIV. CDR3 sequence reads: CASSASFRGWNEKLFF. CDR3 bases: TGTGCCAGCAGCGCCTCTTTCAGGGGCTGGAATGAAAAACTGTTTTTT.